Listed below are T cell receptor beta chains from one sample, sequenced in a study of blood T cell repertoires in COVID-19. Profiling relied on immunoSEQ multiplex PCR, and the TCRdb table lists in-frame clones only, not all of them. The sample records about 480,000 clones, approximately 90% being singletons. The sequencing sample was made of PBMCs or T cells enriched from blood (not recorded which). All receptors come from a woman aged 35 to 49 who had recovered from COVID-19. Both conserved end residues are part of each CDR3. The D gene is left open where the match is weak. Clone sizes are given selectively: once, few, many, or a class where the clone is expanded.

v_call,d_call,j_call,clone_size,cdr3_nt,cdr3_aa
TRBV10-3,TRBD1,TRBJ2-2,-,TGTGCCATCGGCCCAGGGGGCGCGAACACCGGGGAGCTGTTTTTT,CAIGPGGANTGELFF
TRBV11-2,-,TRBJ2-3,few,TGTGCCAGCAGCTTAACGGGACACAACACAGATACGCAGTATTTT,CASSLTGHNTDTQYF
TRBV7-9,-,TRBJ2-7,-,TGTGCCAGCAGCAAGAGGCAGGGCCTTAGGGACGAGCAGTACTTC,CASSKRQGLRDEQYF
TRBV5-6,-,TRBJ1-2,-,TGTGCCAGCAGCCTATATTTACAGGGAAACTATGGCTACACCTTC,CASSLYLQGNYGYTF
TRBV5-1,TRBD1,TRBJ1-4,-,TGCGCCAGCAGCTTAACACCACCTACTACAGGGGGCAGGGTTGAAAAACTGTTTTTT,CASSLTPPTTGGRVEKLFF
TRBV19,TRBD1,TRBJ1-1,-,TGTGCCAGTAGGCACGAGGGGGCCGGGGACACTGAAGCTTTCTTT,CASRHEGAGDTEAFF
TRBV4-1,-,TRBJ1-1,-,TGCGCCAGCAGCCTCCTCGTATACAGGGAAACTAGCACTGAAGCTTTCTTT,CASSLLVYRETSTEAFF
TRBV5-4,-,TRBJ2-1,-,TGTGCCAGCAGCTTGGGGCTAGCCAGTGAGCAGTTCTTC,CASSLGLASEQFF
TRBV19,-,TRBJ1-1,once,TGTGCCAGTAGTTCTGGGGGGAATGAAGCTTTCTTT,CASSSGGNEAFF
TRBV27,TRBD1,TRBJ1-3,-,TGTGCCAGCAGCCGGACAGGGCCTGGAAACACCATATATTTT,CASSRTGPGNTIYF
TRBV7-9,TRBD1,TRBJ2-2,-,TGTGCCAGCAGCTGGACAGGGGCCAACACCGGGGAGCTGTTTTTT,CASSWTGANTGELFF
TRBV11-3,-,TRBJ2-7,-,TGTGCCAGCAGCTTAGTCGGACAAACCTACGAGCAGTACTTC,CASSLVGQTYEQYF
TRBV4-3,TRBD1,TRBJ2-1,-,TGCGCCAGCAGCCAAGATTCCGGGACAGGGGGCAATGAGCAGTTCTTC,CASSQDSGTGGNEQFF
TRBV29-1,TRBD1,TRBJ1-1,-,TGCAGCTCGACAGGGCCGAGGACTGAAGCTTTCTTT,CSSTGPRTEAFF
TRBV7-9,-,TRBJ1-2,-,TGTGCCAGCAGCCTCATACAGGGTTTTAGGGATGGCTACACCTTC,CASSLIQGFRDGYTF
TRBV29-1,-,TRBJ2-3,-,TGCAGCGTTGAAGGTCGAGCTAGCACAGATACGCAGTATTTT,CSVEGRASTDTQYF
TRBV2,TRBD1,TRBJ1-2,-,TGTGCCAGCTCAGACAGGGCTACTAACTATGGCTACACCTTC,CASSDRATNYGYTF
TRBV6-4,-,TRBJ2-1,-,TGTGCCAGCAGCCGCCGATCGGGGGTGAGCAATGAGCAGTTCTTC,CASSRRSGVSNEQFF
TRBV7-2,TRBD2,TRBJ2-7,-,TGTGCCAGCAGCTTTGGGAGGCGGGAGGGCCGGGGGGACGAGCAGTACTTC,CASSFGRREGRGDEQYF
TRBV3-1/TRBV3-2,-,TRBJ1-1,few,TGTGCCAGCAGCCAAGTGGGGGGCACTGAAGCTTTCTTT,CASSQVGGTEAFF
TRBV3-1/TRBV3-2,-,TRBJ2-7,-,TGTGCCAGCAGCCAACACAGGGATGCCTACGAGCAGTACTTC,CASSQHRDAYEQYF
TRBV5-4,TRBD2,TRBJ2-3,-,TGTGCCAGCAGCTCAGGGAATAGCGGGAGGGTAACAGATACGCAGTATTTT,CASSSGNSGRVTDTQYF
TRBV7-2,TRBD1,TRBJ1-2,-,TGTGCCAGCAGCTTAGACAGGGGGGCCTATGGCTACACCTTC,CASSLDRGAYGYTF
TRBV18,TRBD2,TRBJ2-7,-,TGTGCCAGCTCACCACCCTCCCTAGCGGCCTACGAGCAGTACTTC,CASSPPSLAAYEQYF
TRBV19,TRBD1,TRBJ1-2,-,TGTGCCAGTAGTATCTCAGGACAGGGGTATGGCTACACCTTC,CASSISGQGYGYTF
TRBV5-1,TRBD1,TRBJ1-6,few,TGCGCCAGCAGCTTGAACGTAGGGACAGGTTATAATTCACCCCTCCACTTT,CASSLNVGTGYNSPLHF
TRBV2,-,TRBJ1-2,once,TGTGCCAGCAGTGAAAACAGGGAGAACTATGGCTACACCTTC,CASSENRENYGYTF
TRBV19,TRBD1,TRBJ1-1,-,TGTGCCAGTAGTGCGTATACAGGGGACCCTGAAGCTTTCTTT,CASSAYTGDPEAFF
TRBV7-6,TRBD1,TRBJ1-2,-,TGTGCCAGCAGCTTCCACCGGGACAGTTCGGATTCTAACTATGGCTACACCTTC,CASSFHRDSSDSNYGYTF
TRBV4-3,TRBD2,TRBJ2-2,-,TGCGCCAGCAGCCAAGAAACTAGCGGGAGGATTAACACCGGGGAGCTGTTTTTT,CASSQETSGRINTGELFF
TRBV13,-,TRBJ2-1,-,TGTGCCAGCAGCTTAGAGGGGGAGGGGTACAATGAGCAGTTCTTC,CASSLEGEGYNEQFF
TRBV19,-,TRBJ1-2,-,TGTGCCAGTACCCCGCGGTACTATGGCTACACCTTC,CASTPRYYGYTF
TRBV6-5,-,TRBJ2-7,-,TGTGCCAGCAGCTCAGGACAGAAAAACTACGAGCAGTACTTC,CASSSGQKNYEQYF
TRBV2,TRBD1,TRBJ1-1,-,TGTGCCAGCAGGGGACAGGGAAGAACTGAAGCTTTCTTT,CASRGQGRTEAFF
TRBV28,-,TRBJ1-3,-,TGTGCCAGCAGTACCCGAGACACTGGAAACACCATATATTTT,CASSTRDTGNTIYF
TRBV28,-,TRBJ2-3,-,TGTGCCAGCATTCGGGCTAGGCGGGGAGATACGCAGTATTTT,CASIRARRGDTQYF
TRBV3-1/TRBV3-2,-,TRBJ2-1,-,TGTGCCAGCAGCCAGCCAGGGTACAATGAGCAGTTCTTC,CASSQPGYNEQFF
TRBV5-8,TRBD1,TRBJ1-5,-,TGTGCCAGCAGCCCCGACAGGGGATATGGAGGAAGCAATCAGCCCCAGCATTTT,CASSPDRGYGGSNQPQHF
TRBV10-3,TRBD1,TRBJ1-5,-,TGTGCCATCAGTGAGACGGGACAGGGTTCGCCCCAGCATTTT,CAISETGQGSPQHF
TRBV25-1,-,TRBJ2-7,-,TGTGCCAGCAGTGAATTCAACGAGCAGTACTTC,CASSEFNEQYF
TRBV10-2,-,TRBJ2-5,-,TGCGCCAGCAGCCGCCAAGAGACCCAGTACTTC,CASSRQETQYF
TRBV5-1,TRBD1,TRBJ2-7,-,TGCGCCAGCACAACCCACGGGACAGTCGACGAGCAGTACTTC,CASTTHGTVDEQYF
TRBV11-3,-,TRBJ1-1,-,TGTGCCAGCAGCAGGACACGATACGACACTGAAGCTTTCTTT,CASSRTRYDTEAFF
TRBV30,-,TRBJ1-5,few,TGTGCCTGGAGTGTTCAGGGTTTCGGGAATCAGCCCCAGCATTTT,CAWSVQGFGNQPQHF
TRBV11-3,-,TRBJ2-7,-,TGTGCCAGCAGCCGGAGGGCATCCTACGAGCAGTACTTC,CASSRRASYEQYF
TRBV4-1,-,TRBJ1-1,-,TGCGCCAGCAGCCTACTACCAACGAACACTGAAGCTTTCTTT,CASSLLPTNTEAFF
TRBV10-3,-,TRBJ2-1,-,TGTGCCATCAGTGCGAACACACAAACGAATGAGCAGTTCTTC,CAISANTQTNEQFF